This is a list of T cell receptor beta chains from one sample in a study of monozygotic twins with inflammatory bowel disease. No DNA is given; TCRdb re-called the 5' RACE reads and lists each CDR3 protein once. Its listing shows around 200,000 distinct CDR3 sequences. Sequencing input: blood. All receptors come from a human donor with ulcerative colitis or Crohn's disease, or a healthy co-twin of an affected twin (not recorded which). CDR3s include the opening cysteine and the closing phenylalanine or tryptophan. The order of the fields is CDR3 protein, V gene, J gene.

CDR3 protein: CASSVRDKEFYGYTF
V gene: TRBV5-6
J gene: TRBJ1-2

CDR3 protein: CASSHIPGQGDTEAFF
V gene: TRBV3-1
J gene: TRBJ1-1

CDR3 protein: CSAIPRQGAQPQHF
V gene: TRBV20-1
J gene: TRBJ1-5

CDR3 protein: CASSSTGWGAGQHTEAFF
V gene: TRBV5-4
J gene: TRBJ1-1

CDR3 protein: CASSLGVRGAETQYF
V gene: TRBV11-2
J gene: TRBJ2-5

CDR3 protein: CSASPSGGAYNEQFF
V gene: TRBV20-1
J gene: TRBJ2-1

CDR3 protein: CASSPTGAPPETQYF
V gene: TRBV18
J gene: TRBJ2-5

CDR3 protein: CASSEQRAEQYF
V gene: TRBV7-8
J gene: TRBJ2-7

CDR3 protein: CSARRTANTEAFF
V gene: TRBV20-1
J gene: TRBJ1-1

CDR3 protein: CASSLSFPGSSYEQYF
V gene: TRBV5-1
J gene: TRBJ2-7

CDR3 protein: CASRAHHSNQPQHF
V gene: TRBV7-2
J gene: TRBJ1-5

CDR3 protein: CATSRGEGWPNTGELFF
V gene: TRBV15
J gene: TRBJ2-2

CDR3 protein: CASSRASLSTNEKLFF
V gene: TRBV5-1
J gene: TRBJ1-4

CDR3 protein: CASSLRSSDGYTF
V gene: TRBV12-3/TRBV12-4
J gene: TRBJ1-2

CDR3 protein: CAISVLAGYNEQFF
V gene: TRBV10-3
J gene: TRBJ2-1

CDR3 protein: CASSPRYGSIQETQYF
V gene: TRBV27
J gene: TRBJ2-5

CDR3 protein: CASGLGRGTEAFF
V gene: TRBV12-5
J gene: TRBJ1-1

CDR3 protein: CASSTGQWNTGELFF
V gene: TRBV9
J gene: TRBJ2-2

CDR3 protein: CASSQVRLAGTGELFF
V gene: TRBV4-1
J gene: TRBJ2-2

CDR3 protein: CASSEYRGGPGDTQYF
V gene: TRBV6-1
J gene: TRBJ2-3

CDR3 protein: CASSFWGGGNYEQYF
V gene: TRBV12-3/TRBV12-4
J gene: TRBJ2-7

CDR3 protein: CSARVRGPDTQYF
V gene: TRBV20-1
J gene: TRBJ2-3

CDR3 protein: CASRTSNQPQHF
V gene: TRBV6-1
J gene: TRBJ1-5

CDR3 protein: CASRPTGHQETQYF
V gene: TRBV12-3/TRBV12-4
J gene: TRBJ2-5

CDR3 protein: CASSLSPGGMGTEAFF
V gene: TRBV27
J gene: TRBJ1-1

CDR3 protein: CASSSSTNNYGYTF
V gene: TRBV12-3/TRBV12-4
J gene: TRBJ1-2

CDR3 protein: CASNKPSEGANVLTF
V gene: TRBV6-1
J gene: TRBJ2-6

CDR3 protein: CASSQVLRDLSSTDTQYF
V gene: TRBV3-1
J gene: TRBJ2-3

CDR3 protein: CSVVGGAPYGYTF
V gene: TRBV29-1
J gene: TRBJ1-2

CDR3 protein: CASGPPDRGEYSYNEQFF
V gene: TRBV5-1
J gene: TRBJ2-1

CDR3 protein: CASSPRDQRGFEKLFF
V gene: TRBV12-3/TRBV12-4
J gene: TRBJ1-4

CDR3 protein: CASSSGRNYGYTF
V gene: TRBV5-1
J gene: TRBJ1-2

CDR3 protein: CASSQEDLAGTNEQFF
V gene: TRBV4-1
J gene: TRBJ2-1

CDR3 protein: CSAKVPMETQYF
V gene: TRBV20-1
J gene: TRBJ2-5

CDR3 protein: CASSRGRNSGNTIYF
V gene: TRBV7-2
J gene: TRBJ1-3

CDR3 protein: CASSPRRGQSSYEQYF
V gene: TRBV18
J gene: TRBJ2-7

CDR3 protein: CSVVGSGMNTEAFF
V gene: TRBV29-1
J gene: TRBJ1-1

CDR3 protein: CASSLGREPAYNEQFF
V gene: TRBV5-1
J gene: TRBJ2-1

CDR3 protein: CASSIRATYYEQYF
V gene: TRBV19
J gene: TRBJ2-7

CDR3 protein: CASRFLALAQYF
V gene: TRBV6-6
J gene: TRBJ2-5

CDR3 protein: CASSLGALGDTQYF
V gene: TRBV7-9
J gene: TRBJ2-3

CDR3 protein: CASSMLTGGTDTQYF
V gene: TRBV19
J gene: TRBJ2-3

CDR3 protein: CASSVEVRPDSPLHF
V gene: TRBV9
J gene: TRBJ1-6

CDR3 protein: CASSFGYYGETQYF
V gene: TRBV5-4
J gene: TRBJ2-5

CDR3 protein: CASSLEGAGVSSYEQYF
V gene: TRBV5-5
J gene: TRBJ2-7